The clone carrying this TCR beta chain has a handful of counts. What it recognizes is unknown. Individuals having autoimmune disease history or systemic immunosuppression were not enrolled. Method: immunoSEQ multiplex PCR; TCRdb's copy keeps in-frame clones and lacks some. The data show about 79,000 clones, 90% seen once. Looked up from germline, CDR1 is SNHLY and CDR2 is FYNNEI. Trimming took off 4 bases at V and 11 bases at J, with 15 bases between the two ends. The CDR3 contains 14 residues. This record comes from a study of OX40 agonist ivuxolimab in advanced cancers. Whole-study context: All patients had ivuxolimab intravenously every 2 weeks at 0.01 to 10 mg/kg. The eligibility criteria allowed prior anti-PD-1, anti-PD-L1 or anti-CTLA-4 therapy, and approximately 40% had some. Overall study results and limits: Mean expanded clone counts were higher in CD8+ than CD4+ T cells.

This sequence originates from an adult with an advanced solid tumor such as melanoma, head and neck, liver or kidney cancer. The starting material was CD4+ or CD8+ T cells sorted from blood, obtained in a trial of the OX40 agonist ivuxolimab. J is TRBJ1-6 and V is TRBV2; D not resolved. CDR3 amino acids: CASSVQDGGPPLHF. The CDR3 nucleotides read TGTGCCAGCAGTGTCCAGGACGGCGGGCCACCCCTCCACTTT.